This T cell receptor (beta chain) comes out of a study of shared clonotypes between healthy human individuals. Turning to the study itself: Samples came from a couple of female and a few male donors aged 18 to 49. Overall study findings and caveats: Lower generation probabilities were found for non-shared clonotypes than for those shared by all four donors. The study found roughly 5% of naive CD4 clonotypes shared across a few donors.

Profiling relied on immunoSEQ multiplex PCR, and the TCRdb table lists in-frame clones only, not all of them. The sample has under 1,900,000 clones, approximately 98.5% seen once. In the case of this clone: No antigen is known for it.

This receptor was identified in a man aged 25-40 years in good health. Specimen: naive CD4+ T cells sorted from blood. As for subset: CD45RA+ positively selected.

CDR3 nucleotides: TGTGCCAGCAGCTTAGTCGCACAGTCAAACCCCTACGAGCAGTACTTC. It encodes CASSLVAQSNPYEQYF. This chain joins TRBV7-8 and TRBJ2-7; D not certain. The CDR3 is 16 amino acids. V gave up 1 base and J gave up 2 bases, with 15 bases separating them. Germline values: CDR1 SGHVS, CDR2 FQNEAQ.